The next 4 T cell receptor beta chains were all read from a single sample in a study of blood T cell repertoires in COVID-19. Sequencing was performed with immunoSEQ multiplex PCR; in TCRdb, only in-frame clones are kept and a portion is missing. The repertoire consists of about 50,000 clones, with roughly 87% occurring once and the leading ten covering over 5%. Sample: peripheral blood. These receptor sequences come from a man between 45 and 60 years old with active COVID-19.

The CDR3, as DNA: TGTGCCAGCACAGAGAACACCGGGGAGCTGTTTTTT. It specifies CASTENTGELFF. V is TRBV12-3 or TRBV12-4 and J is TRBJ2-2; D unresolved. CDR3 length: 12 amino acids. V lost 7 bases and J lost 1, with 4 bases in between.

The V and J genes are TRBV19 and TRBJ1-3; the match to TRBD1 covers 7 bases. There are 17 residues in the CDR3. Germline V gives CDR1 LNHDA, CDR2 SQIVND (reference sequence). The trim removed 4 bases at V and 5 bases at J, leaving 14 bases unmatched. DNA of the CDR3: TGTGCCAGTAGTACCCTAGATCCGACAGGGATGAGAAACACCATATATTTT. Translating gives CASSTLDPTGMRNTIYF. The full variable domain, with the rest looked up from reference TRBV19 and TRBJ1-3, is DGGITQSPKYLFRKEGQNVTLSCEQNLNHDAMYWYRQDPGQGLRLIYYSQIVNDFQKGDIAEGYSVSREKKESFPLTVTSAQKNPTAFYLCASSTLDPTGMRNTIYFGEGSWLTVV.

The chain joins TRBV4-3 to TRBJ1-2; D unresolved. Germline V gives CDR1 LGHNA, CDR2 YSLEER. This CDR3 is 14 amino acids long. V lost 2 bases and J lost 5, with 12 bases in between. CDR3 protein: CASSQSHTEYGYTF. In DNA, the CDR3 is TGCGCCAGCAGCCAATCTCACACGGAGTATGGCTACACCTTC.

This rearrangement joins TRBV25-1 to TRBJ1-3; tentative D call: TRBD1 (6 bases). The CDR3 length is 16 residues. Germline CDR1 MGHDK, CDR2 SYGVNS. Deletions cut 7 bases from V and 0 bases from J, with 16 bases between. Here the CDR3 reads CASNPRGGPSGNTIYF. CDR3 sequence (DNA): TGTGCCAGCAACCCGAGGGGGGGTCCCTCTGGAAACACCATATATTTT.